The clone carrying this TCR beta chain has only one observation. Its antigen is unknown. The junction departs from the called germline gene at one end, perhaps through a read error. None of the donors, who were healthy HIV-negative adults, had recently had acute infections or vaccinations. Splitting the CD4+ cells yielded a CD45RA+ naive subset and a CD45RA-negative memory subset. The data belong to a study of shared clonotypes between healthy human individuals. Study-level findings and limits: The study generally estimated greater richness for naive than memory subsets.

TCRdb's table, derived via immunoSEQ multiplex PCR, lists solely in-frame clones and lacks some. The sample has 2 million to 2.5 million clones, 90% to 95% seen once. Per the germline V gene, CDR1 is MNHEY and CDR2 is SMNVEV (reference sequence). The CDR3 runs to 19 residues. The sequencing input was naive CD4+ T cells from PBMCs. Stated subset: CD45RA+ positively selected. V gene TRBV27 combines with J gene TRBJ1-2; no reliable D call. This clonotype originated in a man between 18 and 29 years old in good health. Some clones in this sample may be carry-over from other donors' samples. CDR3 region: CASSISPYLIGVRNYGYTF. CDR3 DNA: TGTGCCAGCAGTATATCGCCCTACTTGATTGGGGTACGAAACTATGGCTACACCTTC.